The 32 T cell receptor beta chains below were found in one sample sequenced in a study of patients and donors after allogeneic stem cell transplantation. A single record per CDR3 protein comes from TCRdb applying MiXCR to the RT-PCR reads. The sample contains about a million distinct CDR3 sequences, more than 15% of which appear only once. Material: blood, either unsorted or a sorted T cell fraction (not recorded which). These TCRs come from a human donor who was either an allogeneic HSCT recipient or a stem cell or donor lymphocyte infusion donor (not recorded which). It is not recorded whose cells these are; they may come from a transplant donor.

In this sample, this clonotype turned up a few times. The J gene is TRBJ1-2, the V gene TRBV20-1; D remains ambiguous. Trimming pared 0 bases from V and 0 bases from J, leaving 14 bases between. The CDR3 contains 16 residues. CDR1 DFQATT and CDR2 SNEGSKA come from the germline V gene (reference sequence). CDR3 in amino acids: CSAREAERPSNYGYTF. In nucleotides, the CDR3 is TGCAGTGCTAGAGAGGCTGAGAGGCCCTCTAACTATGGCTACACCTTC.

The chain links TRBV29-1 to TRBJ2-1; 12 nucleotides agree with TRBD2. Germline V lookup: CDR1 SQVTM, CDR2 ANQGSEA. This CDR3 is built from 14 residues. With 5 bases clipped from V and 8 bases from J, the junction kept 7 bases outside the gene matches. The CDR3 here is CSVWTSGAGDEQFF. CDR3 sequence (DNA): TGCAGCGTTTGGACTAGCGGGGCGGGCGATGAGCAGTTCTTC.

This clonotype showed up many times. The J gene is TRBJ1-2, the V gene TRBV12-3 or TRBV12-4; 7 bases align to TRBD1. V trimming: 6 bases; J trimming: 7 bases; junction bases outside the gene matches: 8. The CDR3 sequence is 13 residues long. The CDR3 loop reads CASSRQGVRGYTF. CDR3 nucleotide sequence: TGTGCCAGCAGCAGACAGGGTGTTCGTGGCTACACCTTC.

The table lists this clonotype with many counts. The chain links TRBV12-3 or TRBV12-4 to TRBJ1-2; 9 bases match TRBD1. Losses at the gene ends were 4 bases for V and 0 bases for J; bases not matched to a gene: 6. The CDR3 length is 16 residues. CDR3 nucleotides: TGTGCCAGCAGTTCGGGGACAGGGCAAGCTAACTATGGCTACACCTTC. Protein product: CASSSGTGQANYGYTF.

The chain joins TRBV6-5 to TRBJ1-1; D call uncertain. Trimming took 5 bases from V and 3 from J, leaving 7 bases between them. This CDR3 is built from 12 residues. From germline, CDR1 is MNHEY and CDR2 SVGAGI. DNA for the CDR3: TGTGCCAGCAGTCAGATTGACACTGAAGCTTTCTTT. Amino acids: CASSQIDTEAFF.

The gene calls are TRBV2 and TRBJ1-2; D is unclear. This CDR3 is 13 amino acids long. Germline CDR1 is SNHLY and CDR2 is FYNNEI. V dropped 7 bases and J dropped 8 bases, with 17 bases sitting between them. The CDR3 DNA reads as TGTGCCAGCACCACGATTGACGGGATCGGCTACACCTTC. As protein: CASTTIDGIGYTF.

The table lists this clonotype with a few counts. DNA for the CDR3: TGTGCCAGCAGCCAGGGGCGGAGGTACGAGCAGTACTTC. Amino acids: CASSQGRRYEQYF. The gene calls are TRBV6-1 and TRBJ2-7; a possible D gene is TRBD1 (6 bases). The CDR3 is 13 residues long. The germline V gene has CDR1 MNHNS and CDR2 SASEGT. With 6 bases removed from V and 4 bases from J, the gap between germline ends came to 13 bases.

This clonotype was seen ten or more times. The chain uses TRBV10-3 and TRBJ2-7; unclear D gene. Germline V gene sequence: CDR1 ENHRY, CDR2 SYGVKD. V lost 11 bases and J lost 4, with 24 bases in between. The CDR3 loop spans 15 amino acids. CDR3 sequence: CASFPDGKIGYEQYF. CDR3 nucleotides: TGTGCCTCCTTCCCGGACGGTAAGATCGGGTACGAGCAGTACTTC.

The chain employs TRBV12-3 or TRBV12-4 and TRBJ2-1; D may be TRBD2 (5 bases). The CDR3 sequence is 14 residues long. V was cut by 2 bases and J by 6 bases, with 11 bases left in between. The CDR3 protein is CASSLLARANEQFF. DNA of the CDR3: TGTGCCAGCAGTTTACTAGCCCGGGCCAATGAGCAGTTCTTC.

The rearrangement joins TRBV20-1 to TRBJ2-7; 7 nucleotides line up with TRBD2. CDR1 is DFQATT, CDR2 SNEGSKA, per germline (reference sequence). Losses at the gene ends were 5 bases for V and 7 bases for J; bases not matched to a gene: 11. The CDR3 is 13 amino acids. CDR3 coding DNA: TGCAGTGCTGGGAGGGGACCTCAGCAGGAGCAGTACTTC. It encodes CSAGRGPQQEQYF.

The table lists this clonotype with a few counts. The gene calls are TRBV7-3 and TRBJ1-1; D is unclear. The CDR3 runs 16 residues. Germline loops: CDR1 SGHTA, CDR2 FQGTGA. The ends were cut back, 0 bases at V and 1 base at J, with 12 bases in the middle. The CDR3 reads CASSLTREIRNTEAFF. The CDR3 DNA sequence: TGTGCCAGCAGCTTAACAAGGGAGATACGGAACACTGAAGCTTTCTTT.

The chain has TRBV7-8 and TRBJ2-4; weak D call: TRBD2 (5 bases). Trimming shortened V by 4 bases and J by 8 bases, and 9 bases separated the two germline ends. The CDR3 covers 12 residues. Looked up from germline, CDR1 is SGHVS and CDR2 is FQNEAQ. CDR3 residues: CASSSEGDIQYF. DNA for the CDR3: TGTGCCAGCAGCTCTGAGGGAGACATTCAGTACTTC.

The rearrangement joins TRBV29-1 to TRBJ1-1; 8 bases line up with TRBD1. Germline V gives CDR1 SQVTM, CDR2 ANQGSEA. CDR3 length: 13 amino acids. After removal of 7 bases from V and 3 bases from J, the junction contained 7 bases not matched to a gene. The CDR3 spells CSGSGQDHTEAFF. The CDR3 DNA is TGCAGCGGATCGGGACAGGATCACACTGAAGCTTTCTTT.

There are many counts of this clonotype. The genes are TRBV29-1 and TRBJ1-2; the D is unclear. Trimming shortened V by 8 bases and J by 0 bases, and 16 bases separated the two germline ends. This CDR3 region has 14 residues. Germline-derived CDR1 and CDR2 are SQVTM and ANQGSEA. The CDR3 region is CSPRTEPSNYGYTF. The CDR3 bases are TGCAGCCCTCGGACGGAGCCCTCTAACTATGGCTACACCTTC.

The chain is built from TRBV20-1 and TRBJ2-1; 10 nucleotides align to TRBD2. CDR1 is DFQATT, CDR2 SNEGSKA, per germline (reference sequence). The CDR3 spans 14 residues. V dropped 0 bases and J dropped 12; count of bases not matched to a gene: 8. CDR3 loop: CSAREGTSGTLQFF. CDR3 in DNA: TGCAGTGCTAGAGAGGGCACTAGCGGGACGCTGCAGTTCTTC.

The chain combines TRBV29-1 with TRBJ2-6, with D perhaps TRBD1 (6 bases). V lost 7 bases and J lost 3, with 13 bases in between. Per the germline V gene, CDR1 is SQVTM and CDR2 is ANQGSEA. This CDR3 region has 14 residues. CDR3: CSGSAGVGANVLTF. DNA for the CDR3: TGCAGCGGATCCGCAGGGGTTGGGGCCAACGTCCTGACTTTC.

The CDR3 reads CASSDRGASPLHF. DNA of the CDR3: TGTGCCAGCAGTGACAGGGGAGCCTCACCCCTCCACTTT. The chain couples TRBV25-1 to TRBJ1-6; a weak D match, TRBD1 (6 bases). Germline V lookup: CDR1 MGHDK, CDR2 SYGVNS. CDR3 length equals 13 residues. The V end was cut by 3 bases, the J end by 10 bases, with 10 bases between.

J is TRBJ1-4 and V is TRBV6-1, with no clear D. CDR3 length equals 13 residues. Germline lookup yields CDR1 MNHNS and CDR2 SASEGT. Trimming cost V 5 bases and J 7 bases, with 11 bases left between them. As DNA, the CDR3 is TGTGCCAGCAGTATTATCGCGGGTGAAAAACTGTTTTTT. Translated, it gives CASSIIAGEKLFF.

V is TRBV15 and J is TRBJ2-1, with D possibly being TRBD2 (6 bases). Trimming stripped 6 bases from V and 0 bases from J, with 18 bases between. This CDR3 comprises 17 residues. CDR1 is LNHNV and CDR2 is YYDKDF in the germline V gene (reference sequence). The CDR3 loop is CATRKTRLGSSYNEQFF. The DNA for the CDR3 is TGTGCCACCAGGAAGACTAGGCTCGGAAGCTCCTACAATGAGCAGTTCTTC.

This clonotype was recorded at least ten times. The chain is built from TRBV12-3 or TRBV12-4 and TRBJ2-1; D is perhaps TRBD1 (5 bases). Trimming stripped 3 bases from V and 6 bases from J, with 12 bases between. The CDR3 consists of 14 residues. The DNA for the CDR3 is TGTGCCAGCAGTTTTCCAGGGCTTGGCAATGAGCAGTTCTTC. This codes for CASSFPGLGNEQFF.

This clonotype has a handful of counts. CDR3 nucleotide sequence: TGCGCCAGCAGCTTGGGGGACAAGCCCTCGTCTGGGGCCAACGTCCTGACTTTC. Translation: CASSLGDKPSSGANVLTF. The rearrangement links TRBV5-1 to TRBJ2-6; tentative D call: TRBD1 (6 bases). Germline loops: CDR1 SGHRS, CDR2 YFSETQ. CDR3 length: 18 amino acids. The V gene lost 0 bases and the J gene lost 1 base, with 14 bases spanning the gap.

For this clonotype: The DNA is omitted, as the CDR3 cannot be located on it reliably, and the CDR3 follows TCRdb's listing. The rearrangement uses TRBV7-3 and TRBJ1-4; the table's D call of TRBD1 was not tested on the DNA. Counting both end residues, the CDR3 totals 20 amino acids. Per germline, CDR1 SGHTA and CDR2 FQGTGA. CDR3 amino acids: CASRTTGTDETQQLMKNCFF.

A few counts support this clonotype. The J gene is TRBJ2-3, the V gene TRBV24-1; D may be TRBD1 or TRBD2 (5 bases each). V was shortened by 4 bases and J by 5 bases, with 15 bases between the two germline ends. In germline, CDR1 is KGHDR, CDR2 SFDVKD. This CDR3 contains 15 residues. The CDR3: CATSDPGRVRDTQYF. CDR3 nucleotide sequence: TGTGCCACCAGTGACCCAGGGCGGGTGAGAGATACGCAGTATTTT.

A remark on this clonotype: A much larger clone lies a single base off, so this may be a read error. The rearrangement joins TRBV10-3 to TRBJ1-1; TRBD1 is a possible D gene (5 bases). The germline gives CDR1 ENHRY, CDR2 SYGVKD. The CDR3 totals 13 residues. CDR3 loop: CSISADRGTEAFF. The DNA for the CDR3 is TGTTCCATCAGTGCCGACCGGGGGACTGAAGCTTTCTTT.

The chain uses TRBV20-1 and TRBJ1-2, with a weak D call TRBD1 (6 bases). Per germline, CDR1 DFQATT and CDR2 SNEGSKA (reference sequence). CDR3 size: 12 residues. CDR3 DNA sequence: TGCAGGGCCCGCTACAGGGAGTCTGGCTACACCTTC. As protein: CRARYRESGYTF.

This clonotype was recorded a few times. V gene TRBV20-1 combines with J gene TRBJ2-2; 8 bases map to TRBD2. Germline-derived CDR1 and CDR2 are DFQATT and SNEGSKA (reference sequence). This CDR3 has 15 residues. The junction had 9 bases not matched to a gene; V was cut back by 4 bases and J by 5 bases. The CDR3 sequence is CSATDGGAGTGELFF. For the CDR3, the DNA is TGCAGTGCTACCGACGGGGGGGCCGGGACCGGGGAGCTGTTTTTT.

V gene TRBV5-1 combines with J gene TRBJ2-5; 13 nucleotides match TRBD2. This CDR3 comprises 17 residues. J gave up 0 bases and V 0 bases, and 2 bases lay outside the gene matches. Germline lookup yields CDR1 SGHRS and CDR2 YFSETQ. The CDR3 sequence is CASSLGLAGGNQETQYF. The CDR3 DNA is TGCGCCAGCAGCTTGGGACTAGCGGGAGGTAACCAAGAGACCCAGTACTTC.

V gene TRBV4-3 combines with J gene TRBJ1-6; D is possibly TRBD1 (5 bases). Germline V gene data show CDR1 as LGHNA and CDR2 as YSLEER. CDR3 length equals 13 residues. V shed 0 bases and J shed 11 bases, with 8 bases lying between them. CDR3 DNA: TGCGCCAGCAGCCAAGATAGGGGCGCACCCCTCCACTTT. Its translation: CASSQDRGAPLHF.

The chain uses TRBV12-3 or TRBV12-4 and TRBJ1-6; no clear D gene. This CDR3 region has 13 residues. The V end was cut by 1 base, the J end by 10 bases, with 8 bases between. The CDR3 region is CASSLGAGSPLHF. CDR3 bases: TGTGCCAGCAGTTTAGGGGCTGGGTCACCCCTCCACTTT.

This clonotype has a count of ten or more. The V call is TRBV12-3 or TRBV12-4, the J call TRBJ2-2; 9 bases match TRBD2. CDR3 length: 16 residues. The trim removed 5 bases at V and 4 bases at J, leaving 8 bases unmatched. The CDR3 DNA reads TGTGCCAGCAGTCCCTTAGCGGGAGAGGGCACCGGGGAGCTGTTTTTT. As protein: CASSPLAGEGTGELFF.

This chain links TRBV7-2 with TRBJ2-7; D gene uncertain. CDR1 and CDR2 from the germline V gene are SGHTA and FQGNSA. The CDR3 is made up of 16 amino acids. Trimming shortened V by 5 bases and J by 2 bases, and 19 bases separated the two germline ends. CDR3 in DNA: TGTGCCAGCAGCCTACCTCCCTCTAAAAGGGCCTACGAGCAGTACTTC. This translates into CASSLPPSKRAYEQYF. Drawing the rest from reference TRBV7-2 and TRBJ2-7, the complete variable domain is GAGVSQSPSNKVTEKGKDVELRCDPISGHTALYWYRQSLGQGLEFLIYFQGNSAPDKSGLPSDRFSAERTGGSVSTLTIQRTQQEDSAVYLCASSLPPSKRAYEQYFGPGTRLTVT.

This clonotype showed up just a few times. The chain has TRBV4-3 and TRBJ2-7; 8 positions agree with TRBD2. The V gene's germline CDR1 is LGHNA and CDR2 YSLEER. CDR3 length: 17 amino acids. V lost 0 bases to trimming and J lost 4 bases; unmatched junction nucleotides: 11. CDR3 sequence: CASSQDRWAGGEYEQYF. The CDR3 nucleotides read TGCGCCAGCAGCCAAGATAGGTGGGCGGGGGGCGAATACGAGCAGTACTTC.